Sequencing of this TCR beta chain was carried out in a study of blood T cell repertoires in COVID-19. Study at large: Sites across the United States, Italy and Spain contributed samples from acute and convalescent COVID-19. T cells, B-cell-depleted T cells, or PBMCs supplied cDNA or gDNA.

Unmatched junction bases numbered 9, after V lost 5 bases and J lost 3 bases. In germline, CDR1 is SGHVS, CDR2 FQNEAQ. The CDR3 loop spans 16 amino acids. Source study methods: Reference gene primer amplification gave estimated nucleated cell counts. The assay was immunoSEQ multiplex PCR, and TCRdb's table has in-frame clones only and misses some. V and J calls and clone size are as listed in that table; D and trimming were resolved from the DNA. The sample yields over 150,000 clones, around 90% seen once. The sequence came from a man aged 18 to 29 with acute or convalescent COVID-19. Sequencing was performed on peripheral blood. The J gene is TRBJ2-3, the V gene TRBV7-8, with TRBD2 matching 9 bases. CDR3: CASSPGTSLITDTQYF. The CDR3 nucleotides are TGTGCCAGCAGCCCAGGGACTAGCCTTATAACAGATACGCAGTATTTT. The full variable domain, its missing parts supplied by reference TRBV7-8 and TRBJ2-3, is GAGVSQSPRYKVAKRGQDVALRCDPISGHVSLFWYQQALGQGPEFLTYFQNEAQLDKSGLPSDRFFAERPEGSVSTLKIQRTQQEDSAVYLCASSPGTSLITDTQYFGPGTRLTVL.